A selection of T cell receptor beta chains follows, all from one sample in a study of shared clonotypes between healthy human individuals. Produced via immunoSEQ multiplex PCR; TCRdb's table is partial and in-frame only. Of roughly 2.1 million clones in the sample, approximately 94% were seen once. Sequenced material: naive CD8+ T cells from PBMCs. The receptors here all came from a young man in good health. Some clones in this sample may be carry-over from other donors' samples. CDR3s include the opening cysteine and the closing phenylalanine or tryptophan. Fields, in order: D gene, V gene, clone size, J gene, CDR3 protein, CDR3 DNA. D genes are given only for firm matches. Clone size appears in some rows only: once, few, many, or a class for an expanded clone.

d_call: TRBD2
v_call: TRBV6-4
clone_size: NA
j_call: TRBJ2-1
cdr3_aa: CASSELAGGPTEQFF
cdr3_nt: TGTGCCAGCAGTGAGTTAGCGGGAGGGCCAACCGAGCAGTTCTTC

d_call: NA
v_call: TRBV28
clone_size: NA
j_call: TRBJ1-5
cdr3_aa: CASSLGESGGYQPQHF
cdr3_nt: TGTGCCAGCAGTTTAGGGGAGTCCGGGGGATACCAGCCCCAGCATTTT

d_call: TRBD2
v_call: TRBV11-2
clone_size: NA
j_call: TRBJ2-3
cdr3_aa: CASSPRTSGTDTQYF
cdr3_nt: TGTGCCAGCAGCCCTCGGACTAGCGGCACAGATACGCAGTATTTT

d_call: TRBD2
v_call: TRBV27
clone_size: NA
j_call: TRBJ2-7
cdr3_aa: CASTMGLAGPLEEQYF
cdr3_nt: TGTGCCAGCACCATGGGACTAGCGGGACCTCTAGAAGAGCAGTACTTC

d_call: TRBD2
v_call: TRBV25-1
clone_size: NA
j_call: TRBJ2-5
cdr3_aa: CASRKLIAGQETQYF
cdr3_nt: TGTGCCAGCAGGAAACTAATAGCGGGACAAGAGACCCAGTACTTC

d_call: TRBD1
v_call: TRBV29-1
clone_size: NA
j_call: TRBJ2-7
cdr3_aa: CSAAGQGAYEQYF
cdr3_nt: TGCAGCGCCGCTGGACAGGGGGCCTACGAGCAGTACTTC

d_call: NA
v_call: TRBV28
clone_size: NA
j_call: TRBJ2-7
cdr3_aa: CASSYDPDGGREQYF
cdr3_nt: TGTGCCAGCAGTTACGACCCTGATGGGGGGCGCGAGCAGTACTTC

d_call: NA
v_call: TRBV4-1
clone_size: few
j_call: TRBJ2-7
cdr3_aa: CASSQTSNLGYEQYF
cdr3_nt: TGCGCCAGCAGCCAAACGAGTAACCTGGGATACGAGCAGTACTTC

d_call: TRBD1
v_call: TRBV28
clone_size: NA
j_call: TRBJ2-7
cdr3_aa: CASSPTGGYEQYF
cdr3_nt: TGTGCCAGCAGCCCGACAGGGGGTTACGAGCAGTACTTC

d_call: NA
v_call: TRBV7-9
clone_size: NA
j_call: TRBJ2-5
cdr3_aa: CASRLAQETQYF
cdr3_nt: TGTGCCAGCAGGCTAGCGCAAGAGACCCAGTACTTC

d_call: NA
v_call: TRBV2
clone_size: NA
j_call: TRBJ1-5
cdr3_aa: CASSGPPDSGNQPQHF
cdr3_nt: TGTGCCAGCAGCGGCCCCCCGGACAGCGGCAATCAGCCCCAGCATTTT

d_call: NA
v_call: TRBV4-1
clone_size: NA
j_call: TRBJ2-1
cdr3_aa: CASSQDRGGAPNEQFF
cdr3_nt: TGCGCCAGCAGCCAAGATCGTGGAGGGGCCCCCAATGAGCAGTTCTTC

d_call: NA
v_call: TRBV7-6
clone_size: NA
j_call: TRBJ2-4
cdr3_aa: CASSPEARSDIQYF
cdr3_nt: TGTGCCAGCAGCCCAGAGGCCAGGTCGGACATTCAGTACTTC

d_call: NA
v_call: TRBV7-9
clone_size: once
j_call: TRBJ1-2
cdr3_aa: CASSSDTPNGYTF
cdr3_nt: TGTGCCAGCAGCTCTGACACCCCGAATGGCTACACCTTC

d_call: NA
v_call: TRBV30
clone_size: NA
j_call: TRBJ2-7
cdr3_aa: CAWAGYEQYF
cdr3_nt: TGTGCCTGGGCCGGGTACGAGCAGTACTTC

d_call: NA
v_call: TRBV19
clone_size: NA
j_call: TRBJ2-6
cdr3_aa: CASSIGFYGANVLTF
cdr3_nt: TGTGCCAGTAGTATCGGCTTCTATGGGGCCAACGTCCTGACTTTC

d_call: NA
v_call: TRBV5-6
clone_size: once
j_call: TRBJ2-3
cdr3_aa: CASSVVNLDSPTDTQYF
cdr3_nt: TGTGCCAGCAGCGTAGTGAACCTGGACAGCCCCACAGATACGCAGTATTTT

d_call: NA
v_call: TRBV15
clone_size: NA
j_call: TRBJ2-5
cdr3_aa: CATSRDWAQRRETQYF
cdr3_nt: TGTGCCACCAGCAGAGATTGGGCCCAGAGGCGGGAGACCCAGTACTTC

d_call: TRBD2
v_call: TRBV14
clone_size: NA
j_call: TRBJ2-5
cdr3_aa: CASSRRTSGSPQETQYF
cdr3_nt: TGTGCCAGCAGCCGCCGGACTAGCGGGAGCCCCCAAGAGACCCAGTACTTC

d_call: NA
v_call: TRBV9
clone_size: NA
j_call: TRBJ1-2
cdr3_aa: CASTQGTTTYGYTF
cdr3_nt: TGTGCCAGCACCCAGGGGACAACGACCTATGGCTACACCTTC

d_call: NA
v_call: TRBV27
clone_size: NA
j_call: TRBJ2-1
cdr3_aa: CASSFLGVYNEQFF
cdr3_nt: TGTGCCAGCAGTTTCCTGGGAGTCTACAATGAGCAGTTCTTC

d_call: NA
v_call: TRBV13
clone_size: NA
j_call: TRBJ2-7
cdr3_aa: CASSFSRLSDYEQYF
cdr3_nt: TGTGCCAGCAGCTTCAGTAGGCTCTCTGACTACGAGCAGTACTTC

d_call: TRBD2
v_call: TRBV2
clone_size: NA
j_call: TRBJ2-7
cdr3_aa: CASSEASGTLHSYEQYF
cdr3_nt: TGTGCCAGCAGTGAAGCTAGCGGGACGCTTCACTCCTACGAGCAGTACTTC